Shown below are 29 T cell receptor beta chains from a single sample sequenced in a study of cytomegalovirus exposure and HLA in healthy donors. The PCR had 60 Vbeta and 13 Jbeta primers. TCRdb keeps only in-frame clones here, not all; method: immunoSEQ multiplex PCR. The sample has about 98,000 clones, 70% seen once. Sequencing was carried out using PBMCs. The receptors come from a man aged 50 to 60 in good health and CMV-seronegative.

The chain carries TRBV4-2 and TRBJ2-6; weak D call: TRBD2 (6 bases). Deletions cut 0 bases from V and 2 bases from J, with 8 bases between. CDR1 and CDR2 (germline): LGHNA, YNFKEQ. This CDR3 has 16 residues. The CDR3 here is CASSQDSGAGANVLTF. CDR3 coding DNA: TGTGCCAGCAGCCAAGATTCGGGGGCTGGGGCCAACGTCCTGACTTTC.

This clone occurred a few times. CDR3: CASSLAPGNTEAFF. CDR3 nucleotide sequence: TGTGCCAGCAGCTTGGCCCCGGGGAACACTGAAGCTTTCTTT. This chain joins TRBV5-6 and TRBJ1-1; D uncertain. Trimming stripped 0 bases from V and 1 base from J, with 7 bases between. CDR3 length equals 14 residues. The germline CDR1 and CDR2 sequences are SGHDT and YYEEEE.

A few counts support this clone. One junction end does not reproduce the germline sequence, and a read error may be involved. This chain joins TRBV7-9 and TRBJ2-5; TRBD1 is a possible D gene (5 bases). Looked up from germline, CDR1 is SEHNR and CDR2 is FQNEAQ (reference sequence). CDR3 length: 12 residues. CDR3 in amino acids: CSSSLKGQTQYF. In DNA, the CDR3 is TGTTCCAGCAGCTTAAAGGGGCAGACCCAGTACTTC.

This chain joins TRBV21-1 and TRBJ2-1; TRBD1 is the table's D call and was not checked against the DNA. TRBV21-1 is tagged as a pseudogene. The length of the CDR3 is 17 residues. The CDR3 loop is CASNRLGRPETYNEQFF. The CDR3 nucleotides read TGTGCCAGCAACCGATTGGGCAGACCCGAGACCTACAATGAGCAGTTCTTC.

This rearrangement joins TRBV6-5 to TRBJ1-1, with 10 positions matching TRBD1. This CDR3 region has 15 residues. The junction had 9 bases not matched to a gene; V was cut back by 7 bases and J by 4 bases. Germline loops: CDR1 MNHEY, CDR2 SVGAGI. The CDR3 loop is CASTPDRGIVTEAFF. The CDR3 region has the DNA TGTGCCAGCACCCCGGACAGGGGGATTGTCACTGAAGCTTTCTTT.

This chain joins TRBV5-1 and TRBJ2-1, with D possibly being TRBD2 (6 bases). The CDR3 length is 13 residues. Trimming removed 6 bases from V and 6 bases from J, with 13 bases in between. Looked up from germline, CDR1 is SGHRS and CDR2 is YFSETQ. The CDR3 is CASTGTSFNEQFF. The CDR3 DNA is TGCGCCAGCACCGGAACTAGCTTCAATGAGCAGTTCTTC.

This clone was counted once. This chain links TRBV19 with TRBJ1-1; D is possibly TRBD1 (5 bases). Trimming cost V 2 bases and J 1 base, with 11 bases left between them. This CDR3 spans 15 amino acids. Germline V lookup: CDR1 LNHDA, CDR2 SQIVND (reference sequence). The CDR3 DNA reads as TGTGCCAGTAGTATAAGGGGATTTGGGAACACTGAAGCTTTCTTT. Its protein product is CASSIRGFGNTEAFF.

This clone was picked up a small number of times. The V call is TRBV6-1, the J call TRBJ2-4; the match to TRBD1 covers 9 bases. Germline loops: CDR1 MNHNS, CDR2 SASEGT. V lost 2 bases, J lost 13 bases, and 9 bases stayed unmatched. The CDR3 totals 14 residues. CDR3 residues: CASSEKTGGITQYF. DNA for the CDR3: TGTGCCAGCAGTGAAAAGACAGGGGGGATCACGCAGTACTTC.

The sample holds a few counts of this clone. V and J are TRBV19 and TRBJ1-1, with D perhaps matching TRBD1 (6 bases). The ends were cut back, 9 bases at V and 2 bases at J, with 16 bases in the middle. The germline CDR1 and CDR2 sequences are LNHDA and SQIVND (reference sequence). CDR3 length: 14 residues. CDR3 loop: CASTSWTVNTEAFF. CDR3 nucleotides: TGTGCCAGCACATCCTGGACAGTTAACACTGAAGCTTTCTTT. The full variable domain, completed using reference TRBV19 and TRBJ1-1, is DGGITQSPKYLFRKEGQNVTLSCEQNLNHDAMYWYRQDPGQGLRLIYYSQIVNDFQKGDIAEGYSVSREKKESFPLTVTSAQKNPTAFYLCASTSWTVNTEAFFGQGTRLTVV.

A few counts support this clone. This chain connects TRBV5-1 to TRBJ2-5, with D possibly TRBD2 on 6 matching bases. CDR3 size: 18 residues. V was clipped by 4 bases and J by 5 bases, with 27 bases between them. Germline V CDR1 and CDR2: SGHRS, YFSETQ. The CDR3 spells CASSPAFLGGAMGETQYF. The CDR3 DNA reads TGCGCCAGCAGCCCGGCATTCCTAGGCGGGGCGATGGGGGAGACCCAGTACTTC.

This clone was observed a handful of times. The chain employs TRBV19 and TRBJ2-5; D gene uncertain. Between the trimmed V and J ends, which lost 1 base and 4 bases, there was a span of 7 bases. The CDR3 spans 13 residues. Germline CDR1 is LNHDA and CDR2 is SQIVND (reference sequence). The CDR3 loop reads CASSIGRIETQYF. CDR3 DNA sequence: TGTGCCAGTAGTATAGGCAGGATAGAGACCCAGTACTTC.

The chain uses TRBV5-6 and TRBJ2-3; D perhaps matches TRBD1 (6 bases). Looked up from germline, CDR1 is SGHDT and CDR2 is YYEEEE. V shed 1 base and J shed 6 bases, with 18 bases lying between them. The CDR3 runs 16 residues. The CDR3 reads CASSLPGQFRSDTQYF. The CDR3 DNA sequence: TGTGCCAGCAGCTTGCCTGGACAGTTTCGAAGTGATACGCAGTATTTT.

This CDR3 is CASSQDPGYGYTF. The CDR3 bases are TGCGCCAGCAGCCAAGATCCAGGATATGGCTACACCTTC. J is TRBJ1-2 and V is TRBV4-1, with D unresolved. Germline V lookup: CDR1 MGHRA, CDR2 YSYEKL. The CDR3 length is 13 residues. V gave up 0 bases and J gave up 5 bases, with 7 bases separating them.

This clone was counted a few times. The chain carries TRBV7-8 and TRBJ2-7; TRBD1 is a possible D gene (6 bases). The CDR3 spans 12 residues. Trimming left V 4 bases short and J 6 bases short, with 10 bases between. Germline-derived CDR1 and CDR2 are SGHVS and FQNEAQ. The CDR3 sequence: CASSWDTPEQYF. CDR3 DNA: TGTGCCAGCAGCTGGGACACCCCCGAGCAGTACTTC.

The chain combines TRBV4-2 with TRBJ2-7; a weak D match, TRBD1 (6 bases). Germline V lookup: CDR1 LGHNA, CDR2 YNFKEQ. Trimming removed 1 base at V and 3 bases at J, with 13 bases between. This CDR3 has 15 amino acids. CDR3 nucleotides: TGTGCCAGCAGCCAAGTGAGGGACAACCTCTACGAGCAGTACTTC. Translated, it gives CASSQVRDNLYEQYF.

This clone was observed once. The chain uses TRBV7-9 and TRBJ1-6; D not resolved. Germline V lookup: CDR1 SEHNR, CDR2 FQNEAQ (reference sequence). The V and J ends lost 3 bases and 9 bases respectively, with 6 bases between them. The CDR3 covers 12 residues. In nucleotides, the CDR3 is TGTGCCAGCAGCTTGGCTGGTTCACCCCTCCACTTT. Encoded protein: CASSLAGSPLHF.

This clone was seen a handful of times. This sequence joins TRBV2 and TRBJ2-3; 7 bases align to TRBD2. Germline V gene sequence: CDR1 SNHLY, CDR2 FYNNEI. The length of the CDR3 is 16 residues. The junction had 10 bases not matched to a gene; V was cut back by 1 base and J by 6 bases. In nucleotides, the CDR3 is TGTGCCAGCAGTGAAGGTGGGGGACTAAGTACGGATACGCAGTATTTT. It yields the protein CASSEGGGLSTDTQYF.

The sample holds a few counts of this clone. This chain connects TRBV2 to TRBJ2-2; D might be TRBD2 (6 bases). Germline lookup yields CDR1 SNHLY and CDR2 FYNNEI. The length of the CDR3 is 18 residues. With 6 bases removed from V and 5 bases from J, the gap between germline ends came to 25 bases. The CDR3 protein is CASRMGLLTPNWTGELFF. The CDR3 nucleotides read TGTGCCAGCAGAATGGGACTGCTGACCCCGAATTGGACCGGGGAGCTGTTTTTT.

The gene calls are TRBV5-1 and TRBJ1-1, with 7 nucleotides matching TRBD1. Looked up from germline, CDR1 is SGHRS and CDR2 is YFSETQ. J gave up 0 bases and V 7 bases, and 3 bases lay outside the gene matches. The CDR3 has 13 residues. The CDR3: CASATGVNTEAFF. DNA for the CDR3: TGCGCCAGCGCAACAGGGGTGAACACTGAAGCTTTCTTT.

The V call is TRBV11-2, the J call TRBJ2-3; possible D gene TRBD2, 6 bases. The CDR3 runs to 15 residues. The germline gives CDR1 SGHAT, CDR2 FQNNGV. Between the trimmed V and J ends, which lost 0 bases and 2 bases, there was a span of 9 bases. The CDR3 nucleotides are TGTGCCAGCAGCTTAGACCAGCGGGTCACAGATACGCAGTATTTT. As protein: CASSLDQRVTDTQYF.

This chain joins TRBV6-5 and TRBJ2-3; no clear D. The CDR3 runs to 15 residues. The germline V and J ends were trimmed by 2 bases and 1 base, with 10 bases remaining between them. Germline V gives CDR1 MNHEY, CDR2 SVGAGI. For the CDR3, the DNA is TGTGCCAGCAGTTACGATAGTGGAGGCACAGATACGCAGTATTTT. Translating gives CASSYDSGGTDTQYF.

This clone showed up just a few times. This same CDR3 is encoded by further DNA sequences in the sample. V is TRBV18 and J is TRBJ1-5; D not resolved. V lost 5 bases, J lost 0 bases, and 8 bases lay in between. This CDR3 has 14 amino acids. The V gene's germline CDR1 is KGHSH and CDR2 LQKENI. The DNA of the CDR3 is TGTGCCAGCTCAGGGCAGAATAGCAATCAGCCCCAGCATTTT. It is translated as CASSGQNSNQPQHF.

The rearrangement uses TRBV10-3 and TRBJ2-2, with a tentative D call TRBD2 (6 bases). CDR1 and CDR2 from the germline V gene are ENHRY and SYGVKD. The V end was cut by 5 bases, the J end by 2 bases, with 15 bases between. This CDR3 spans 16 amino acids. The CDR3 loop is CAISFVGTGNTGELFF. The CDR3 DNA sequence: TGTGCCATCAGTTTCGTAGGGACTGGTAACACCGGGGAGCTGTTTTTT.

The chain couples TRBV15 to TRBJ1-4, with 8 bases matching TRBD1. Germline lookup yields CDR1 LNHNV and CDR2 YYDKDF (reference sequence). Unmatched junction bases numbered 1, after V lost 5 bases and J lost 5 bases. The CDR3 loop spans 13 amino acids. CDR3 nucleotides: TGTGCCACCAGCCGGGACAGGAATGAAAAACTGTTTTTT. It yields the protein CATSRDRNEKLFF. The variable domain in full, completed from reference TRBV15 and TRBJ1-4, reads DAMVIQNPRYQVTQFGKPVTLSCSQTLNHNVMYWYQQKSSQAPKLLFHYYDKDFNNEADTPDNFQSRRPNTSFCFLDIRSPGLGDTAMYLCATSRDRNEKLFFGSGTQLSVL.

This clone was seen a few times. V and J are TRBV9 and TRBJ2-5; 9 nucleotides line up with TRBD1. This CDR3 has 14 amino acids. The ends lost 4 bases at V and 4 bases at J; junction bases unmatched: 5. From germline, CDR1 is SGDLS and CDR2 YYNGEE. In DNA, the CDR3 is TGTGCCAGCAGCCCCCGGACAGGGGTAGAGACCCAGTACTTC. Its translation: CASSPRTGVETQYF.

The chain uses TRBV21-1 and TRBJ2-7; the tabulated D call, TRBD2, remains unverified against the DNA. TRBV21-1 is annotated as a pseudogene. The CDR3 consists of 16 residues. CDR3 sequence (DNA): TGTGCCAGCAACACGCGGGCGGCAGACCCCTCCTACGAGCAGTACTTC. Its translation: CASNTRAADPSYEQYF.

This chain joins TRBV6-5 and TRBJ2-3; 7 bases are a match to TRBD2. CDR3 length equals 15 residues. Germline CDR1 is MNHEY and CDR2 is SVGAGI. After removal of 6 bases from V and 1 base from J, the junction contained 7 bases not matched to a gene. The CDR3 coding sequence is TGTGCCAGCAGGACACTAGCGAGAGGCACAGATACGCAGTATTTT. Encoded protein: CASRTLARGTDTQYF.

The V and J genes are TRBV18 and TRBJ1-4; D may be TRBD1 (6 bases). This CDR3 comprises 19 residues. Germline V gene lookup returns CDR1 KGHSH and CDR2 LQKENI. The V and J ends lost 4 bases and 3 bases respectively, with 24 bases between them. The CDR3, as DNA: TGTGCCAGCTCACTCTACCGGGACACATTTATGGGGGCTAATGAAAAACTGTTTTTT. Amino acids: CASSLYRDTFMGANEKLFF.

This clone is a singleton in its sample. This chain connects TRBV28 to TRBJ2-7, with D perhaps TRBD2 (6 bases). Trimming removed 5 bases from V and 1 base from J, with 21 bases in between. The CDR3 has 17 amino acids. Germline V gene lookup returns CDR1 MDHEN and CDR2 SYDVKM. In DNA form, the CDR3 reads TGTGCCAGCAGTCCCGTGGGAGCGGAGGGCCTTTCCTACGAGCAGTACTTC. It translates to CASSPVGAEGLSYEQYF.